This TCR beta chain was identified during a study of identical twins. The germline V gene has CDR1 DFQATT and CDR2 SNEGSKA (reference sequence). Trimming took 1 base from V and 7 from J, leaving 8 bases between them. This CDR3 has 12 amino acids. MiXCR, applied by TCRdb to the 5' RACE reads, yields one record per CDR3 protein. The sample has some 1,700,000 distinct CDR3 sequences, less than 40% seen once. In its sample, this clonotype was seen many times. This rearrangement joins TRBV20-1 to TRBJ2-1, with unresolved D. Sample: cord blood. The sequence was obtained from a newborn girl in good health. CDR3 region: CSARGPTNEQFF. The CDR3 DNA reads TGCAGTGCTAGAGGCCCCACGAATGAGCAGTTCTTC.